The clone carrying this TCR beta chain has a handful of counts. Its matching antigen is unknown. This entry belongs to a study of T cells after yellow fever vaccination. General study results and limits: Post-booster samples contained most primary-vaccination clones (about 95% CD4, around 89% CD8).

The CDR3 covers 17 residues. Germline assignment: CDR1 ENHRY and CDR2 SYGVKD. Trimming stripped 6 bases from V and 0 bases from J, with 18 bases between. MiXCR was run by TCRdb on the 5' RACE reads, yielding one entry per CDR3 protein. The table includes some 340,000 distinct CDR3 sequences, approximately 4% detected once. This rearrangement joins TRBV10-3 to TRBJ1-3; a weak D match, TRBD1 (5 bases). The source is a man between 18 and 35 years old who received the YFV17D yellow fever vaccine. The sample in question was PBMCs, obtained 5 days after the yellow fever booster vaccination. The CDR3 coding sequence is TGTGCCATCAGGCGAGGGACGTCGCTCCTCTCTGGAAACACCATATATTTT. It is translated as CAIRRGTSLLSGNTIYF.